This T cell receptor beta chain originates from a study of cytomegalovirus exposure and HLA in healthy donors (dated by TCRdb to about 2017). Concerning the study at large: In an earlier analysis of around 540 of the donors, approximately 260 Gb of sequence data and approximately 120 million unique TCR beta sequences from about 190 million T cells were reported. The aim of the study was to test whether cataloging public T cell receptors could identify signatures of past pathogen exposure. In a later genetic analysis, genome-wide SNP genotypes for about three fifths of the roughly 670 donors were used, and that subset was treated as a discovery cohort. Roughly 300 gigabases of sequencing data and approximately 92 million unique TCR sequences made up an early release that covered approximately 700 HLA-typed donors. The study profiled the T cell repertoires of more than 500 subjects by immunosequencing and related them to cytomegalovirus serostatus. A later analysis re-analyzed previously published TCR beta repertoires from roughly 690 donors and added high-resolution HLA genotyping to study TCR occurrence patterns. Five DR-DQ haplotypes were handled as single units for association and clustering because linkage in the cohort was strong. In an earlier analysis of 587 of the donors, high-throughput TCR beta sequencing was used to judge whether each TCR beta V gene segment behaved as functional or pseudogenic. The genetic ancestry cluster associated with self-reported Caucasian donors included around four fifths of the 350 to 500 genotyped donors. Along with the roughly 670-subject first cohort, a separate validation cohort of over a hundred different subjects was used. Among around 400 genotyped donors of the cohort, an average of around 250,000 unique TCR beta nucleotide sequences was sequenced per donor, of which roughly 17% were non-productive. All discovery cohort repertoires had been generated using a single sequencing platform. Typing coverage differed by locus: A, B, C, DRB1 and DQB1 were typed in about 629-640 donors, DQA1 in 522, DPA1 in some 600, and DPB1 in 472. HLA typing included class I and class II loci at four-digit resolution. Donor age, sex, ethnicity and CMV serostatus were compiled together with the repertoire data. High-throughput TCR immunosequencing, statistical association of individual TCRs with disease status, and machine learning were combined to predict cytomegalovirus infection status. In the later analysis, no new phenotypic data were used to find candidate immune exposures; instead, reliance was placed on TCR beta sequences and their occurrence across donors.

As to this clone: Its antigen remains unidentified. Base qualities are not recorded, but no much larger clone differs from it by a single base.

General study outcomes and caveats: The classifier was reported to diagnose cytomegalovirus status with high specificity and sensitivity in both the original cohort and the validation cohort. Immune exposure information for the cohort was limited to CMV serostatus. A later analysis associated 15,000 to 20,000 TCR beta sequences with specific HLA alleles at a false discovery rate of 0.05. The sequencing pipeline was judged likely to have produced a cluster of highly shared sequence variants as a technical artifact. Fewer than 20 rarely observed V segments, including chromosome 9 orphons, were excluded from the earlier analysis of several hundred of the donors because counts were too low. Compared with equally common non-associated chains, HLA-associated TCR beta chains in a later analysis were more clonally expanded and had lower generation probabilities. According to a later analysis, most CMV-associated TCR beta chains appeared to be HLA-restricted, and the HLA associations seemed to be driven largely by CMV exposure. A further reported finding was that TCR beta sequences accurately predicted the HLA-A and HLA-B alleles for most subjects in the first cohort. V-gene and J-gene trimming of TCR beta chains was associated with a missense DCLRE1C variant in a later genetic analysis, and the association was replicated in an independent cohort. HLA typing was unavailable for some donors at each locus, so association tests used only the typed subset. Strong co-occurrence of HLA alleles, especially DR and DQ, made assigning TCR associations to individual alleles difficult. The study listed approximately 150 TCR beta chains as associated with cytomegalovirus. The cohort was sequenced for TCR beta chains only, and without alpha or paired-chain data the features that could be detected were limited. It was suggested by the authors that the approach could potentially be generalized to other disease states and immunological phenotypes. According to a later analysis, TCR association rates differed among HLA loci, with DRB1 alleles showing the most associated TCRs and HLA-C alleles showing the fewest. Presence/absence analyses assumed roughly uniform sequencing depth across donors, an assumption that may not hold. In a later analysis, several top co-occurrence clusters were reported to appear linked to parvovirus B19, influenza, CMV and Epstein-Barr virus. In an earlier analysis of more than 500 of the donors, most TCR beta V segments appeared in productive rearrangements about 87% or about 30% of the time, broadly matching IMGT annotations. A few of the identified cytomegalovirus-associated TCR beta chains were confirmed in vitro to be specific for cytomegalovirus antigens. Linkage disequilibrium might explain the correlated functional status among segregating V segments, but an unknown experimental factor could not be excluded. Most TCR sequences were seen in very few donors, while some public TCRs were found in many individuals. In a later genetic analysis, fewer N-insertions in productive TCRs were reported among donors in an Asian-associated ancestry cluster than the approximately 670-donor mean.

Preparation of the library involved the immunoSEQ multiplex PCR assay. For the multiplex PCR, a mixture combining 60 forward primers for TCR Vbeta segments and 13 reverse primers for TCR Jbeta segments was used. The CDR3 region of rearranged TCR beta genes was amplified from genomic DNA by a multiplex PCR assay. On the Illumina HiSeq System, the amplified TCR beta libraries were sequenced as 87-base-pair reads. On the authors' methods: A later analysis tallied 75 million to 95 million unique TCR beta chains across the 600 to 700 repertoires, and roughly 11 million of those chains were shared by two or more donors. Raw reads were error-corrected and collapsed into unique sequences with a nearest-neighbor algorithm that merged closely related sequences to remove PCR and sequencing errors. To assign V, D and J gene segments, CDR3 sequences were aligned to IMGT reference sequences. For a sequence to be retained, a match of at least six nucleotides to both a V gene segment and a J gene segment was required. A rearrangement was called productive if the CDR3 had no stop codons and remained in frame with V and J, and every other rearrangement was called non-productive. CDR3 was defined according to IMGT convention as the region running from the second conserved V-encoded cysteine to the conserved J-encoded phenylalanine. The earlier analysis of fewer than 750 of the donors excluded sequences that lacked an unambiguous match to a single V gene segment. In an earlier analysis of 450 to 700 of the donors, V segments were called functional above 56.7% productive rearrangements and were called segregating when the between-donor standard deviation exceeded 5%. A statistical classification framework was built to diagnose cytomegalovirus status from the catalog of TCR beta chain sequences. In a later analysis, V and J genes were assigned by comparing TCR nucleotide sequences against IMGT/GENE-DB human TR gene sequences. In a later analysis, CDR3 sequences and most-parsimonious VDJ recombination scenarios were assigned using the TCRdist pipeline. A later analysis defined each TCR beta chain by its CDR3 amino acid sequence plus V-gene family, and excluded reads lacking a unique V-gene family. To address suspected cross-contamination and a sequencing artifact, a later analysis removed approximately 600 highly shared, low-generation-probability nucleotide sequences. A later analysis calculated a clonal expansion index for each public chain from normalized within-repertoire ranks of inferred template counts. Generation probabilities in a later analysis came from a VDJ recombination model fitted to out-of-frame rearrangements, and those results were checked against IGoR. Hypergeometric tests were used in a later analysis to score TCR-TCR, TCR-HLA and TCR-CMV co-occurrence, with a repertoire-size bias correction applied to the TCR pairs. To estimate false discovery rates, a later analysis permuted the HLA or CMV assignments 20 times. A later analysis grouped co-occurring TCRs with DBSCAN, adding TCRdist sequence similarity when clustering within HLA-allele-positive subsets. Repertoires with fewer than 30,000 or more than 120,000 public chains, plus five repertoires with anomalous nucleotide sharing, were excluded from co-occurrence clustering. Held by TCRdb, this immuneACCESS table contains in-frame sequences only and omits some clones. Under half of the omission traces to an unresolved V gene where checked; the cause of the rest is unknown. The DNA was the basis for D and trimming; V, J and clone size are from that table. Recorded for this sample are about 120,000 clones; 74% of them occurred a single time. The ten largest clones take up roughly 4.2% of the sample.

The cohort was made up of several hundred healthy bone marrow donors. All cohort members were sampled while nominally healthy, although unrecorded immune exposures were likely present. The donor tested CMV seropositive and was one of the 289 seropositive cohort members. A peripheral blood sample was provided by each donor, and peripheral blood mononuclear cells were used for TCR beta sequencing. Genomic DNA was extracted from the blood cell samples with the Qiagen DNeasy Blood Extraction Kit. This receptor was identified in a woman aged 35 to 49 in good health and CMV-seropositive. Sequencing input: PBMCs.

In nucleotides, the sequence is TGTGCCAGTAGTGTTTATAGCGGGGGTTCATACAATGAGCAGTTCTTC. Its product reads: CASSVYSGGSYNEQFF. The chain uses TRBV19 and TRBJ2-1; the junction holds 9 bases that match TRBD2. As encoded in the germline V gene (reference sequence), CDR1 is LNHDA while CDR2 is SQIVND. The CDR3 contains 16 residues, cysteine and phenylalanine counted. Only the CDR3 portion is preserved as DNA: 48 bases, with reading frame beginning at the first base. V and J are trimmed by 5 bases and 4 bases, and the gene matches miss 9 bases of the junction.